The 17 T cell receptor beta chains presented below share a single source sample, sequenced in a study of blood T cell repertoires in COVID-19. Assay: immunoSEQ multiplex PCR; the TCRdb copy retains only in-frame clones and omits some. The sample includes 100,000 to 150,000 clones, roughly 90% of them seen just once. Sequencing was performed on PBMCs or T cells enriched from blood (not recorded which). The source is a woman aged 45 to 65 who had recovered from COVID-19.

The genes are TRBV13 and TRBJ2-1; 10 bases line up with TRBD2. CDR3 length equals 17 residues. The germline gives CDR1 PRHDT, CDR2 FYEKMQ (reference sequence). The junction had 12 bases not matched to a gene; V was cut back by 5 bases and J by 5 bases. The CDR3 spells CASSPERGGPYDNEQFF. The CDR3, as DNA: TGTGCCAGCAGCCCAGAGCGGGGGGGCCCCTATGACAATGAGCAGTTCTTC.

The chain uses TRBV6-5 and TRBJ1-5; D possibly corresponds to TRBD1 (5 bases). The CDR3 has 14 amino acids. Germline values: CDR1 MNHEY, CDR2 SVGAGI. Trimming took off 3 bases at V and 5 bases at J, with 11 bases between the two ends. CDR3 in amino acids: CASSYSDTHQPQHF. The CDR3 DNA follows: TGTGCCAGCAGTTATTCGGACACTCATCAGCCCCAGCATTTT.

J is TRBJ2-7 and V is TRBV4-3; TRBD1 aligns across 7 bases. V lost 1 base and J lost 2; bases outside the gene matches: 5. Germline lookup yields CDR1 LGHNA and CDR2 YSLEER. This CDR3 contains 15 residues. Here the CDR3 reads CASSQVHGQAYEQYF. CDR3 bases: TGCGCCAGCAGCCAAGTGCACGGACAGGCCTACGAGCAGTACTTC.

V usage is TRBV7-9 and J usage is TRBJ2-3, with D uncertain. Trimming stripped 5 bases from V and 4 bases from J, with 19 bases between. The CDR3 is 16 amino acids. CDR1 is SEHNR and CDR2 is FQNEAQ in the germline V gene (reference sequence). Written as DNA, the CDR3 is TGTGCCAGCAGCCCCCGTGATGGTAGATTAGCAGATACGCAGTATTTT. This gives the protein CASSPRDGRLADTQYF.

The genes are TRBV2 and TRBJ1-5; TRBD1 matches 9 bases. Germline V gene data show CDR1 as SNHLY and CDR2 as FYNNEI. J lost 6 bases, V lost 6 bases, and 9 bases had no gene match. This CDR3 comprises 15 residues. The CDR3 loop reads CASRVGQGSGQPQHF. In DNA, the CDR3 is TGTGCCAGCAGAGTGGGACAGGGCTCCGGTCAGCCCCAGCATTTT. The full variable domain, its missing parts supplied by reference TRBV2 and TRBJ1-5, is EPEVTQTPSHQVTQMGQEVILRCVPISNHLYFYWYRQILGQKVEFLVSFYNNEISEKSEIFDDQFSVERPDGSNFTLKIRSTKLEDSAMYFCASRVGQGSGQPQHFGDGTRLSIL.

The chain employs TRBV5-1 and TRBJ1-5, with unresolved D. Germline loops: CDR1 SGHRS, CDR2 YFSETQ. There are 14 residues in the CDR3. Deletions cut 0 bases from V and 2 bases from J, with 6 bases between. The CDR3 loop is CASSLVAGNQPQHF. For the CDR3, the DNA is TGCGCCAGCAGCTTGGTGGCAGGCAATCAGCCCCAGCATTTT.

The gene calls are TRBV6-6 and TRBJ1-5; D may be TRBD1 (6 bases). Germline CDR1 and CDR2: MNHNY and SVGAGI (reference sequence). Trimming shortened V by 5 bases and J by 6 bases, and 23 bases separated the two germline ends. There are 17 residues in the CDR3. The CDR3 region is CASSRIRDNRRGQPQHF. The DNA for the CDR3 is TGTGCCAGCAGTCGAATCCGGGACAACCGACGAGGTCAGCCCCAGCATTTT.

This clone was found once. This chain connects TRBV30 to TRBJ1-3; the D gene is possibly TRBD1 (5 bases). Per the germline V gene, CDR1 is GTSNPN and CDR2 is SVGIG (reference sequence). CDR3 length: 14 amino acids. Trimming stripped 1 base from V and 3 bases from J, with 10 bases between. The CDR3 DNA is TGTGCCTGGAGTGCAGGGTACTTTGGAAACACCATATATTTT. Translated: CAWSAGYFGNTIYF.

The rearrangement uses TRBV30 and TRBJ1-6, with D maybe TRBD1 (6 bases). From germline, CDR1 is GTSNPN and CDR2 SVGIG (reference sequence). The CDR3 is 13 residues long. V was clipped by 3 bases and J by 6 bases, with 9 bases between them. CDR3 DNA: TGTGCCTGGAGAGGGGGGGGTAATTCACCCCTCCACTTT. Residues: CAWRGGGNSPLHF.

V and J are TRBV6-1 and TRBJ2-3; 7 bases line up with TRBD1. Per germline, CDR1 MNHNS and CDR2 SASEGT. The CDR3 covers 15 residues. With 3 bases clipped from V and 3 bases from J, the junction kept 6 bases outside the gene matches. CDR3 nucleotide sequence: TGTGCCAGCAGTGACCTGCACAGGGGAACAGATACGCAGTATTTT. Protein sequence: CASSDLHRGTDTQYF.

The chain recombines TRBV5-4 with TRBJ1-2; 7 bases fit TRBD1. CDR3 length: 14 residues. Germline CDR1 reads SGHNT; CDR2 reads YYREEE (reference sequence). With V trimmed by 4 bases and J by 0 bases, 3 bases remained unmatched. The CDR3 nucleotides read TGTGCCAGCAGCAGGGGGACAGCTAACTATGGCTACACCTTC. Encoded protein: CASSRGTANYGYTF.

The chain joins TRBV7-8 to TRBJ2-5; 12 bases match TRBD2. Germline loops: CDR1 SGHVS, CDR2 FQNEAQ. Trimming removed 0 bases from V and 0 bases from J; junction bases left unmatched: 8. This CDR3 has 19 amino acids. CDR3 DNA: TGTGCCAGCAGCTTAGCGACGGGACTAGCGGGCGCCGACCAAGAGACCCAGTACTTC. Amino acid sequence: CASSLATGLAGADQETQYF. Filled out from reference TRBV7-8 and TRBJ2-5, the complete variable domain reads GAGVSQSPRYKVAKRGQDVALRCDPISGHVSLFWYQQALGQGPEFLTYFQNEAQLDKSGLPSDRFFAERPEGSVSTLKIQRTQQEDSAVYLCASSLATGLAGADQETQYFGPGTRLLVL.

The rearrangement uses TRBV5-4 and TRBJ2-7, with TRBD1 as a possible D gene (5 bases). Germline values: CDR1 SGHNT, CDR2 YYREEE (reference sequence). Trimming stripped 0 bases from V and 9 bases from J, with 19 bases between. The CDR3 extends over 15 amino acids. The CDR3 DNA sequence: TGTGCCAGCAGCTTGGGATTCTCCCAGGGCCAGGCGCAGTACTTC. Amino acids: CASSLGFSQGQAQYF.

V and J are TRBV24-1 and TRBJ2-3; 8 nucleotides agree with TRBD1. The CDR3 consists of 16 residues. CDR1 is KGHDR and CDR2 is SFDVKD in the germline V gene. The J segment lost 4 bases and the V segment lost 4 bases, leaving 9 bases of the junction unmatched. In DNA form, the CDR3 reads TGTGCCACCAGTGAGTCCCGGGACAGGAGTTCAGATACGCAGTATTTT. Protein sequence: CATSESRDRSSDTQYF.

The genes are TRBV27 and TRBJ2-7; TRBD1 is a possible D gene (6 bases). The CDR3 runs to 13 residues. V was trimmed by 2 bases and J by 4 bases, leaving 9 bases between them. CDR1 is MNHEY and CDR2 is SMNVEV in the germline V gene (reference sequence). CDR3 in amino acids: CASSLVQGYEQYF. CDR3 nucleotide sequence: TGTGCCAGCAGTTTAGTCCAGGGGTACGAGCAGTACTTC.

This sequence joins TRBV11-2 and TRBJ1-4, with unresolved D. Trimming removed 3 bases from V and 1 base from J, with 6 bases in between. In germline, CDR1 is SGHAT, CDR2 FQNNGV. This CDR3 region has 14 residues. The CDR3 coding sequence is TGTGCCAGCAGCTTTTACGGAACTAATGAAAAACTGTTTTTT. Its translation is CASSFYGTNEKLFF.

The rearrangement uses TRBV7-9 and TRBJ2-5; 7 positions agree with TRBD1. CDR1 is SEHNR and CDR2 is FQNEAQ in the germline V gene (reference sequence). J was trimmed by 5 bases and V by 2 bases; bases with no gene match: 11. This CDR3 is 16 amino acids long. The DNA of the CDR3 is TGTGCCAGCAGCTTAACACAGGGGCGCGGAGGTGAGACCCAGTACTTC. Translation: CASSLTQGRGGETQYF.